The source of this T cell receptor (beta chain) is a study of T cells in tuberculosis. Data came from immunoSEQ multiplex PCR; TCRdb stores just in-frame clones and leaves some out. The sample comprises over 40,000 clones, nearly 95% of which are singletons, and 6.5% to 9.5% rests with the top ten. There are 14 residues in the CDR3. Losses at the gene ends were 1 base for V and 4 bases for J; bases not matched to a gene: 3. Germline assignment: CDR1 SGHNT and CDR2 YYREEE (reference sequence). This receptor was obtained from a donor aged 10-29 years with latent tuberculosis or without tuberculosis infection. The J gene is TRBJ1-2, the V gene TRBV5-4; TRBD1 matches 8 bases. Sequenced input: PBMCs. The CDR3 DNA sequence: TGTGCCAGCAGCTTGATCGGACAGGGCTATGGCTACACCTTC. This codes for CASSLIGQGYGYTF. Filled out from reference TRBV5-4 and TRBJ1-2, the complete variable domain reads ETGVTQSPTHLIKTRGQQVTLRCSSQSGHNTVSWYQQALGQGPQFIFQYYREEENGRGNFPPRFSGLQFPNYSSELNVNALELDDSALYLCASSLIGQGYGYTFGSGTRLTVV.